What follows are 4 T cell receptor beta chains derived from one specimen sequenced in a study of TIL therapy for anti-PD-1-resistant metastatic lung cancer. Sequencing used immunoSEQ v3. TCRdb's table, derived via immunoSEQ multiplex PCR, lists solely in-frame clones and lacks some. The sample shows around 8,000 clones, less than 85% of them seen only once. The time point: pre-treatment sample, taken before nivolumab and TIL therapy. Most excised metastases sampled were pleural nodules or supraclavicular lymph nodes. Material: tumor tissue, obtained at baseline. These receptors were collected from a person aged 25-79 years with non-small cell lung cancer.

This chain uses TRBV2 with TRBJ1-6; D is perhaps TRBD1 (5 bases). Trimming removed 7 bases from V and 5 bases from J, with 15 bases in between. The germline gives CDR1 SNHLY, CDR2 FYNNEI. CDR3 length: 15 amino acids. The CDR3 here is CASNPSGGDNSPLHF. Here the CDR3 DNA reads TGTGCCAGCAACCCATCCGGGGGGGATAATTCACCCCTCCACTTT.

A few counts support this clone. The chain carries TRBV4-3 and TRBJ2-1, with TRBD2 matching over 9 bases. The germline V gene encodes CDR1 LGHNA and CDR2 YSLEER. The CDR3 loop spans 16 amino acids. The junction had 2 bases not matched to a gene; V was cut back by 0 bases and J by 2 bases. As DNA, the CDR3 is TGCGCCAGCAGCCAAGAAGTAGCGGGGGCCTACAATGAGCAGTTCTTC. It yields the protein CASSQEVAGAYNEQFF.

The chain links TRBV7-9 to TRBJ2-7; D is unclear. The V end was cut by 5 bases, the J end by 5 bases, with 10 bases between. Germline V gene data show CDR1 as SEHNR and CDR2 as FQNEAQ (reference sequence). The CDR3 is 12 residues long. The CDR3 DNA reads TGTGCCAGCAGCGAGCACGGCGACGAGCAGTACTTC. This gives the protein CASSEHGDEQYF.

This clone turned up a few times. This sequence joins TRBV11-2 and TRBJ2-1; 9 bases are a match to TRBD1. CDR1 and CDR2 from the germline V gene are SGHAT and FQNNGV. V dropped 5 bases and J dropped 8; count of bases not matched to a gene: 13. The CDR3 runs to 16 residues. The CDR3 bases are TGTGCCAGCAGCCCCCGAACAGGGGGCCTTGTCCATGAGCAGTTCTTC. Its protein product is CASSPRTGGLVHEQFF.